Presented here are 8 T cell receptor beta chains from one specimen sequenced in a study of blood T cell repertoires in COVID-19. Sequenced by immunoSEQ multiplex PCR; TCRdb stores in-frame clones only, minus some. This table holds more than 350,000 clones, around 92% found once. Material: peripheral blood. These receptors all come from a woman in her 30s with COVID-19, enrolled during active disease.

The rearrangement uses TRBV19 and TRBJ1-4, with TRBD1 identical over 7 bases. The CDR3 spans 15 residues. Germline CDR1 LNHDA, CDR2 SQIVND (reference sequence). V was pared by 6 bases and J by 2 bases, with 6 bases of the junction left unmatched. This chain's CDR3 is CASRTGIGTNEKLFF. CDR3 in DNA: TGTGCCAGTAGGACAGGGATAGGCACTAATGAAAAACTGTTTTTT.

The chain recombines TRBV19 with TRBJ2-7, with TRBD1 identical over 7 bases. CDR1 and CDR2 (germline): LNHDA, SQIVND (reference sequence). The J segment lost 3 bases and the V segment lost 9 bases, leaving 5 bases of the junction unmatched. This CDR3 has 12 residues. As DNA, the CDR3 is TGTGCCAGATTACGGACAGGCTACGAGCAGTACGTC. Its translation is CARLRTGYEQYV.

This chain joins TRBV6-2 or TRBV6-3 and TRBJ2-5; TRBD2 matches 7 bases. CDR3 length: 14 amino acids. With V trimmed by 6 bases and J by 8 bases, 12 bases remained unmatched. Germline assignment: CDR1 MNHEY and CDR2 SVGEGT. CDR3 nucleotides: TGTGCCAGCAGCCCGCCGGGACTAAAAGCCACCCAGTACTTC. It codes for CASSPPGLKATQYF.

This clone turned up a few times. V is TRBV6-2 or TRBV6-3 and J is TRBJ1-6; D is perhaps TRBD1 (6 bases). The germline gives CDR1 MNHEY, CDR2 SVGEGT. The CDR3 has 16 residues. The V end was cut by 6 bases, the J end by 5 bases, with 17 bases between. Here the CDR3 reads CASSPWDTYNNSPLHF. The CDR3 coding sequence is TGTGCCAGCAGCCCGTGGGACACGTACAATAATTCACCCCTCCACTTT.

The rearrangement links TRBV28 to TRBJ2-7, with a possible D match to TRBD2 (5 bases). The CDR3 has 14 residues. CDR1 is MDHEN, CDR2 SYDVKM, per germline. Trimming left V 2 bases short and J 9 bases short, with 17 bases between. CDR3 region: CASSLNGIGVRQYF. DNA for the CDR3: TGTGCCAGCAGTTTAAATGGGATCGGGGTTAGGCAGTACTTC.

The chain uses TRBV6-4 and TRBJ1-2; 7 bases align to TRBD1. V was pared by 0 bases and J by 5 bases, with 6 bases of the junction left unmatched. The CDR3 totals 15 residues. Germline-derived CDR1 and CDR2 are MRHNA and SNTAGT. CDR3 residues: CASSDSPGQIYGYTF. DNA for the CDR3: TGTGCCAGCAGTGACTCACCGGGACAGATATATGGCTACACCTTC.

This chain joins TRBV28 and TRBJ1-5; 7 bases map to TRBD1. The CDR3 has 16 amino acids. From germline, CDR1 is MDHEN and CDR2 SYDVKM. The V segment lost 5 bases and the J segment 1 base; nucleotides outside the gene matches: 8. Here the CDR3 reads CASSPLHRGSNQPQHF. The CDR3 DNA follows: TGTGCCAGCAGTCCTTTACACAGGGGCAGCAATCAGCCCCAGCATTTT.

V usage is TRBV11-3 and J usage is TRBJ2-1; possibly TRBD2 for D (5 bases). V lost 5 bases and J lost 7, with 12 bases in between. The CDR3 spans 13 residues. Looked up from germline, CDR1 is SGHNT and CDR2 is YENEEA. CDR3 sequence: CASSPGLFNEQFF. CDR3 bases: TGTGCCAGCAGCCCTGGACTTTTTAATGAGCAGTTCTTC.